This T cell receptor beta chain stems from a study of blood T cell repertoires in COVID-19. Looking at the study overall: Samples came from the United States, Italy and Spain, spanning acute and convalescent COVID-19.

Data came from immunoSEQ multiplex PCR; TCRdb stores just in-frame clones and leaves some out. The sample comprises under 250,000 clones, about 85% of which are singletons, and 1.5% to 2% rests with the top ten. V lost 1 base and J lost 6, with 13 bases in between. This CDR3 region has 15 residues. The germline V gene encodes CDR1 SGHTA and CDR2 FQGTGA. The receptor comes from a man aged 30-40 years who had recovered from COVID-19. The chain carries TRBV7-3 and TRBJ2-1; D may be TRBD2 (5 bases). Sequencing input: peripheral blood. The CDR3 loop is CASSLNGGGSNEQFF. For the CDR3, the DNA is TGTGCCAGCAGCTTAAACGGAGGTGGTTCCAATGAGCAGTTCTTC.